This TCR beta chain appears in the sequencing data of a study of OX40 agonist ivuxolimab in advanced cancers. Across the whole study: Ivuxolimab doses were 0.01, 0.1, 0.3, 1.5, 3 or 10 mg/kg every 2 weeks.

CDR3 length: 16 residues. Germline V gene lookup returns CDR1 SGDLS and CDR2 YYNGEE. The V end lost 2 bases, the J end lost 3 bases, and 17 bases lay between the germline ends. Assay: immunoSEQ multiplex PCR; the TCRdb copy retains only in-frame clones and omits some. The sample has 12,000 or so clones, around four fifths seen once; the top ten hold under 9.5%. Points from the study as a whole: Clonal expansion was seen in CD4+ and CD8+ blood T cells by week 6 at 0.1 to 3.0 mg/kg.

On this clone itself: What it binds is not known.

The TCR originated in an adult with an advanced solid tumor such as melanoma, head and neck, liver or kidney cancer. Sequenced here: CD4+ or CD8+ T cells sorted from blood, sampled in a trial of the OX40 agonist ivuxolimab. The chain is built from TRBV9 and TRBJ1-2; possibly TRBD1 for D (6 bases). This CDR3 reads CASSVGTGYGDYGYTF. CDR3 DNA: TGTGCCAGCAGCGTCGGTACAGGGTACGGAGACTATGGCTACACCTTC.